Presented here are 14 T cell receptor beta chains from one specimen sequenced in a study of T cells in Graves' hyperthyroidism and ophthalmopathy (dated by TCRdb to about 2019). Receptors were amplified or captured by multiplex PCR. This sample was sequenced with an Illumina HiSeq 2000. The TCR beta CDR3 regions were amplified from RNA transcripts. The first round of RT-PCR for the TCR CDR3 was performed with the HTBI primer set and the Qiagen OneStep RT-PCR kit. The public sequencing data were trimmed at Q25 with fastp and processed into clonotypes with MiXCR by TCRdb, which kept only in-frame beta chains. Identical CDR3 protein sequences are pooled into one entry, listed with their most common genes and DNA. This sample gives under 200,000 distinct CDR3 sequences in total; over 7.5% of them show up just once. Approximately 20% of the sample comes from the top ten. The specimen sequenced was blood. The source is a woman younger than 30 with Graves' hyperthyroidism that later progressed to Graves' ophthalmopathy.

This clonotype was seen ten or more times. The CDR3 DNA reads as TGTGCCAGCAGGGCGTCCGGACTAGCGGGAGTAGATACGCAGTATTTT. Protein sequence: CASRASGLAGVDTQYF. V usage is TRBV6-1 and J usage is TRBJ2-3; the match to TRBD2 covers 13 bases. This CDR3 region has 16 residues. Germline loops: CDR1 MNHNS, CDR2 SASEGT. With V trimmed by 6 bases and J by 5 bases, 8 bases remained unmatched.

This clonotype was seen ten or more times. Since a much larger clone is just one base distant, this may be a read error. The chain has TRBV9 and TRBJ1-1; possible D gene TRBD1, 5 bases. V lost 1 base and J lost 1, with 5 bases in between. This CDR3 spans 13 amino acids. CDR1 is SGDLS, CDR2 YYNGEE, per germline. CDR3 DNA: TGTGCCAGCAGCGTACAGGGGAACACTGAAGCTTTCTTT. Amino acid sequence: CASSVQGNTEAFF. Combining the CDR3 with reference TRBV9 and TRBJ1-1 gives the whole variable domain DSGVTQTPKHLITATGQRVTLRCSPRSGDLSVYWYQQSLDQGLQFLIQYYNGEERAKGNILERFSAQQFPDLHSELNLSSLELGDSALYFCASSVQGNTEAFFGQGTRLTVV.

In its sample, this clonotype was seen many times. The chain recombines TRBV12-3 or TRBV12-4 with TRBJ2-3; D may correspond to TRBD1 or TRBD2 (5 bases each). The CDR3 runs to 14 residues. V dropped 1 base and J dropped 2 bases, with 7 bases sitting between them. The DNA of the CDR3 is TGTGCCAGCAGTTTAGGAGGGGCCACAGATACGCAGTATTTT. Translating gives CASSLGGATDTQYF.

In this sample, this clonotype turned up many times. This chain uses TRBV29-1 with TRBJ1-3; D not resolved. CDR1 and CDR2 from the germline V gene are SQVTM and ANQGSEA. The CDR3 spans 14 residues. The V end was cut by 6 bases, the J end by 0 bases, with 12 bases between. The CDR3 DNA follows: TGCAGCGTCGCCGACTTACACTCTGGAAACACCATATATTTT. It codes for CSVADLHSGNTIYF.

Ten or more counts support this clonotype. This chain connects TRBV20-1 to TRBJ2-7; TRBD2 matches 8 bases. Germline CDR1 DFQATT, CDR2 SNEGSKA (reference sequence). The CDR3 length is 15 residues. The V gene end was trimmed by 1 base and the J gene end by 2 bases; junction bases not matched to a gene: 7. CDR3 DNA sequence: TGCAGTGCTAGAGTGGGCAGCGGGGGCACCTACGAGCAGTACTTC. Its protein product is CSARVGSGGTYEQYF.

In regard to this clonotype: Compared with germline, one end of the junction differs, possibly owing to a read error. V and J are TRBV6-2 or TRBV6-3 and TRBJ2-1; TRBD2 matches at 9 bases. The germline V gene has CDR1 MNHEY and CDR2 SVGEGT. The CDR3 is made up of 15 amino acids. CDR3 nucleotides: TGTGCCAGCAGTCCTGAGCGGGGGGCCTACAGTGAGCAGTTCTTC. As protein: CASSPERGAYSEQFF.

V is TRBV5-1 and J is TRBJ1-2; the D gene is possibly TRBD1 (5 bases). Germline lookup yields CDR1 SGHRS and CDR2 YFSETQ. The CDR3 has 13 residues. Trimming left V 7 bases short and J 2 bases short, with 12 bases between. CDR3 bases: TGCGCCAGCTGGGACGCGTACAACTATGGCTACACCTTC. Amino acids: CASWDAYNYGYTF.

This clonotype was recorded at least ten times. This sequence joins TRBV6-1 and TRBJ1-4, with 9 bases fitting TRBD1. In germline, CDR1 is MNHNS, CDR2 SASEGT. With 6 bases clipped from V and 5 bases from J, the junction kept 10 bases outside the gene matches. There are 16 residues in the CDR3. The DNA for the CDR3 is TGTGCCAGCAGCTTGGGACCGGGACAGGGAAATGAAAAACTGTTTTTT. This encodes CASSLGPGQGNEKLFF.

V gene TRBV4-1 combines with J gene TRBJ1-1, with 10 bases aligning to TRBD1. This CDR3 is 17 amino acids long. The J segment lost 1 base and the V segment lost 1 base, leaving 6 bases of the junction unmatched. Germline V gene lookup returns CDR1 MGHRA and CDR2 YSYEKL. The CDR3 sequence: CASSQVGTGAANTEAFF. In nucleotides, the CDR3 is TGCGCCAGCAGCCAAGTGGGGACAGGGGCTGCGAACACTGAAGCTTTCTTT.

This clonotype was seen more than once but under ten times. The chain employs TRBV5-6 and TRBJ2-1; D unclear. CDR1 is SGHDT and CDR2 is YYEEEE in the germline V gene. Trimming stripped 4 bases from V and 4 bases from J, with 9 bases between. The CDR3 length is 13 residues. The CDR3 bases are TGTGCCAGCAGCATGGACGCTTACAATGAGCAGTTCTTC. Translating it yields CASSMDAYNEQFF.

This clonotype was counted many times. The chain joins TRBV7-9 to TRBJ1-4, with TRBD1 as a possible D gene (5 bases). V dropped 6 bases and J dropped 0 bases, with 14 bases sitting between them. The germline V gene encodes CDR1 SEHNR and CDR2 FQNEAQ (reference sequence). The CDR3 is 16 amino acids. The CDR3: CASSKATDSTNEKLFF. Written as DNA, the CDR3 is TGTGCCAGCAGTAAAGCGACAGATTCAACTAATGAAAAACTGTTTTTT.

This clonotype has at least ten counts. The J gene is TRBJ1-1, the V gene TRBV7-3, with 10 bases lining up with TRBD1. The V segment lost 3 bases and the J segment 5 bases; nucleotides outside the gene matches: 6. The CDR3 covers 15 residues. Germline lookup yields CDR1 SGHTA and CDR2 FQGTGA. CDR3 DNA sequence: TGTGCCAGCAGCTTGACAGGGGGCGTTAGGACTGAAGCTTTCTTT. Its protein product is CASSLTGGVRTEAFF.

This clonotype was counted at least ten times. This chain uses TRBV11-2 with TRBJ2-3; D unresolved. The CDR3 spans 13 residues. V gave up 1 base and J gave up 6 bases, with 8 bases separating them. CDR1 is SGHAT, CDR2 FQNNGV, per germline. The CDR3 here is CASSLVYVDTQYF. CDR3 sequence (DNA): TGTGCCAGCAGCTTAGTATACGTGGATACGCAGTATTTT.

The chain recombines TRBV2 with TRBJ2-7, with TRBD2 as a possible D gene (5 bases). The CDR3 contains 13 residues. Germline lookup yields CDR1 SNHLY and CDR2 FYNNEI. V lost 7 bases, J lost 5 bases, and 15 bases lay in between. The CDR3: CASNEGSWHEQYF. CDR3 bases: TGTGCCAGCAATGAGGGTTCCTGGCACGAGCAGTACTTC.